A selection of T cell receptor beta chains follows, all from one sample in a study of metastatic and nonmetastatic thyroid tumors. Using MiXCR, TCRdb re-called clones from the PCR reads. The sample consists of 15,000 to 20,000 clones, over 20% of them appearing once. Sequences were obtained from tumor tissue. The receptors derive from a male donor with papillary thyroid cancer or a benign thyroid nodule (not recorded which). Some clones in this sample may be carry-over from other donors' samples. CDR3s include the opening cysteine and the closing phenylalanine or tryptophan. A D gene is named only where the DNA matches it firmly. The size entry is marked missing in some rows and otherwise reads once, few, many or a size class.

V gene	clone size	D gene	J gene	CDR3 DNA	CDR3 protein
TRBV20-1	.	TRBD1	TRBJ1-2	TGCAGCGCCAACAACCTGCGGTCAGGGGGCATCTATGGCTACCCCTTC	CSANNLRSGGIYGYPF
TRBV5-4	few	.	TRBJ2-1	TGTGCCAGCAGCTTGAGGGGCGGGTCCACTCACAATGAGCAGTTCTTC	CASSLRGGSTHNEQFF
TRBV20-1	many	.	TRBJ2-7	TGCAGTGCTAGAGTGGGGATGTCCTACGAGCAGTACTTC	CSARVGMSYEQYF
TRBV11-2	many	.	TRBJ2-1	TGTGCCAGCAGCTTAGACAGGTCGATCGTCTACAATGAGCAGTTCTTC	CASSLDRSIVYNEQFF
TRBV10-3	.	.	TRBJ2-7	TGTGCCATCAGTGACGTTTCTCTTCTGTACGAGCAGTACTTC	CAISDVSLLYEQYF
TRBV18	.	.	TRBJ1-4	TGTGCCAGCTCGCCGATGGGGCCGGAGTCGGAAAAACTGTTTTTT	CASSPMGPESEKLFF
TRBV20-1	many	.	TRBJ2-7	TGCAGTGCTAGGTTTCAGGGGGGGGAGCAGTACTTC	CSARFQGGEQYF
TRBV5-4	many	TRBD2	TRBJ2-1	TGTGCCAGCAGCTTGGCTAGCGGGAGGGCCCTCGTCTACAATGAGCAGTTCTTC	CASSLASGRALVYNEQFF
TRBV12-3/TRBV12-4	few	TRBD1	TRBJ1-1	TGTGCCAGCAGCCAGGGGGTGGGGAGGACTGAAGCTTTCTTT	CASSQGVGRTEAFF
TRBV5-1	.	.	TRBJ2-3	TGCGCCAGCTGCCTTATCACAGATACGCAGTATTTT	CASCLITDTQYF
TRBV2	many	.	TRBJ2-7	TGTGCCAACAACGCTGGAGGGCGAAACGAGCAGTACTTC	CANNAGGRNEQYF
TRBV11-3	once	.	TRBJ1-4	TGTGCCAGCAGCCTCGGTATGGCCAATGAAAAACTGTTTTTT	CASSLGMANEKLFF
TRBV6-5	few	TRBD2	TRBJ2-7	TGTGCCAGCAGTTACCGCGGGACTAGCGGGAGCCATTCCTACGAGCAGTACTTC	CASSYRGTSGSHSYEQYF
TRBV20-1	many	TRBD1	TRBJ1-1	TGCAGTGCCCCCCGCCCCTTGACAGGGGGCACTGAAGCTTTCTTT	CSAPRPLTGGTEAFF
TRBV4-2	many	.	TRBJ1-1	TGTGCCAGCAGCCGCCAAGTCGGGGCCAACACTGAAGCTTTCTTT	CASSRQVGANTEAFF
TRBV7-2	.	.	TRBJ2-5	TGTGCCAGCAGCCCCTCCCCGGTCCGGGTTGAGACCCAGTACTTC	CASSPSPVRVETQYF
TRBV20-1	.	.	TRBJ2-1	TGCAGTGCTAGTTGGCTGATGTCAAATGATCAGTTCTTC	CSASWLMSNDQFF
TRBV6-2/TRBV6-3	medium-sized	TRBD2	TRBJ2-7	TGTGCCAGCAGTAATCCGAGGGCTAGCGGGAGAGGCTACGAGCAGTACTTC	CASSNPRASGRGYEQYF
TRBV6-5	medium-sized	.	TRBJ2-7	TGTGCCAGCAGTTACCGATCGAGGGGGGAGCAGTACTTC	CASSYRSRGEQYF
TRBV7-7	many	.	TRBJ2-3	TGTGCTAGCAGCTTAGGCACGGGAGATACGCAGTATTTT	CASSLGTGDTQYF
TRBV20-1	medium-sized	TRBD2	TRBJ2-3	TGCAGTGCCCAAGAGCGGGGACATACGCAGTATTTT	CSAQERGHTQYF
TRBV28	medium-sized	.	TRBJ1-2	TGTGCCAGCACCCTATTCGACTTCTATGGCTACACCTTC	CASTLFDFYGYTF
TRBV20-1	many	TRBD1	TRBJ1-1	TGCAGTGCTAGAATACCAGGGGGCTTGAACACTGAAGCTTTCTTT	CSARIPGGLNTEAFF
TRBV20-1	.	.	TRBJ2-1	TGCAGTGCTAGAGATTTGCGGGGAAAAAACAATGAGCAGTTCTTC	CSARDLRGKNNEQFF
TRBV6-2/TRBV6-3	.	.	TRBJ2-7	TGTGCCAGCGAATCGGTTGGTGGTAGTGGGTACGAGCAGTACTTC	CASESVGGSGYEQYF
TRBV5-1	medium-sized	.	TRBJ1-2	TGCGCCAGCAGCTTGAGGGGGGATGGCTACACCTTC	CASSLRGDGYTF
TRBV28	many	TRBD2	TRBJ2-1	TGTGCCAGCAGCCCGCCGGCTAGCGGTGAGCAGTTCTTC	CASSPPASGEQFF
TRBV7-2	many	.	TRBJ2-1	TGTGCCAGCAGCTTAAACAGGGTAGGCTACAATGAGCAGTTCTTC	CASSLNRVGYNEQFF
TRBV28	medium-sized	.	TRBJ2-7	TGTGCCAGCAGTTCTATTCAGGCGATTAAGACTACATACGAGCAGTACTTC	CASSSIQAIKTTYEQYF
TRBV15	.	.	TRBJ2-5	TGTGCCACCAGCAGGTGGGTACCGGGTCTGAGAGAGACCCAGTACTTC	CATSRWVPGLRETQYF
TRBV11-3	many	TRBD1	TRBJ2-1	TGTGCCAGCAGCTCAACAGGGGGCTCCTACAATGAGCAGTTCTTC	CASSSTGGSYNEQFF
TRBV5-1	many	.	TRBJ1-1	TGCGCCAGCAGCTTGAATATGGGTGCCACTGAAGCTTTCTTT	CASSLNMGATEAFF
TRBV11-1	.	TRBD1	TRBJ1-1	TGTGCCAGCAGCACTACCGGGACAGGGCCCCGATGGAACACTGAAGCTTTCTTT	CASSTTGTGPRWNTEAFF
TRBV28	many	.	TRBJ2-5	TGTGCCAGCAGCAGCCCCAGAAGGATCGGGGAGACCCAGTACTTC	CASSSPRRIGETQYF
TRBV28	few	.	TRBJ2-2	TGTGCCAGCAGTTTATCGGGGGTAACCCTCACCGGGGAGCTGTTTTTT	CASSLSGVTLTGELFF
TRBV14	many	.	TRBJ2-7	TGTGCCAGCAGCCAAGGAGGTACCAGAGGGTTCTACGAGCAGTACTTC	CASSQGGTRGFYEQYF
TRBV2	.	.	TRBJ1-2	TGTGCCAGAGTCGGAGGGGGATATGGCTACACCTTC	CARVGGGYGYTF
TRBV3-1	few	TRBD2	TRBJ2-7	TGTGCCAGCAGCCCCCGGGCGGGAGCTGGGGGCGAGCAGTACTTC	CASSPRAGAGGEQYF
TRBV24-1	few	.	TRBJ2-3	TGTGCCACCAGTATTGAGGGCGAAACAGATACGCAGTACTTT	CATSIEGETDTQYF
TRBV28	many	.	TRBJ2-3	TGTGCCAGCTCCCGAGGAGCCACTAGCACAGATACGCAGTATTTT	CASSRGATSTDTQYF
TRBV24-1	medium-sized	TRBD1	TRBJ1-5	TGTGCCACCGGACAGGGCAATCAGCCCCAGCATTTT	CATGQGNQPQHF
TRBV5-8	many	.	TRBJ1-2	TGTGCCAGCAGCTTGGATATCGGCTATGGCTACACCTTC	CASSLDIGYGYTF